Sequencing of this T cell receptor (beta chain) was carried out in a study of neoadjuvant nivolumab and ipilimumab in lung cancer. Overall study results and limits: Only a small number of samples underwent TCR sequencing. Resected tumors had greater TCR richness and clonality than uninvolved lung. Higher pretherapy blood TCR richness went with higher resected-tumor richness.

Here immunoSEQ multiplex PCR was the method, and the copy in TCRdb shows in-frame clones only, minus some. Among about 20,000 clones listed, 60% to 80% were seen once. Turning to this clone: What it binds is not known.

The origin of this receptor is an adult with non-small cell lung cancer. The material was tumor tissue, obtained after neoadjuvant nivolumab, alone or with ipilimumab, at or shortly before surgery.

The CDR3 region has the DNA TGTGCCAGCAGCTTACAGGGGTCCTACGAGCAGTACTTC. Protein product: CASSLQGSYEQYF. The rearrangement links TRBV5-5 to TRBJ2-7; TRBD1 aligns across 7 bases. V trimming: 2 bases; J trimming: 1 base; junction bases outside the gene matches: 0. The CDR3 covers 13 residues. The V gene's germline CDR1 is SGHKS and CDR2 YYEKEE (reference sequence).